Sequencing of this T cell receptor beta chain was carried out in a study of blood T cell repertoires in COVID-19. Across the whole study: Samples taken during acute and convalescent COVID-19 were collected in the United States, Italy and Spain. In each case, the material was cDNA or gDNA derived from T cells, B-cell-depleted T cells, or PBMCs.

CDR1 MNHEY and CDR2 SVGAGI come from the germline V gene. The CDR3 consists of 13 residues. V lost 9 bases and J lost 6; bases outside the gene matches: 7. In the authors' methods: Researchers report that nucleated cell counts were estimated from reference gene primer amplification. Sequencing was performed with immunoSEQ multiplex PCR; in TCRdb, only in-frame clones are kept and a portion is missing. V and J calls and clone size are given by that table; D and trimming were obtained from the DNA. The data contain roughly 100,000 clones, 81% of them singletons. The TCR comes from a woman aged 65 to 85 with acute or convalescent COVID-19. The chain employs TRBV6-5 and TRBJ2-2, with 7 nucleotides matching TRBD1. The specimen sequenced was peripheral blood. The CDR3 sequence: CASGQEVAGELFF. For the CDR3, the DNA is TGTGCCAGTGGACAGGAAGTTGCCGGGGAGCTGTTTTTT.